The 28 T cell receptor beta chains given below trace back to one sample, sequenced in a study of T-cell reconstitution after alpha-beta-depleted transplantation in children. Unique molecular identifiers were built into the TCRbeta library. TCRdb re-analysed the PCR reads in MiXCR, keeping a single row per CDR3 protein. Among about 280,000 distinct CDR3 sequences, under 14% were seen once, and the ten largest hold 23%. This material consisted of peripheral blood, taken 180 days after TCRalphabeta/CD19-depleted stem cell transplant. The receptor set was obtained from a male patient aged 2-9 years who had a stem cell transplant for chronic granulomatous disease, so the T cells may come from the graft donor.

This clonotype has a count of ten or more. DNA for the CDR3: TGTGCCAGCACCCGGACTAGCGGGGGGAATACCTACAATGAGCAGTTCTTC. It translates to CASTRTSGGNTYNEQFF. The chain joins TRBV12-3 or TRBV12-4 to TRBJ2-1, with 14 bases fitting TRBD2. Trimming removed 7 bases from V and 2 bases from J; junction bases left unmatched: 7. This CDR3 has 17 amino acids.

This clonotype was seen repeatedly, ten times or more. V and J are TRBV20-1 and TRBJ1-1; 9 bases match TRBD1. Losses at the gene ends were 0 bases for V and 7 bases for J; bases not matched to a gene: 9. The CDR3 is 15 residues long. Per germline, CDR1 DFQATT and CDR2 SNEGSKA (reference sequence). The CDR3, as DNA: TGCAGTGCTAGAGACGTAGGACAGGGGAAGGGTGAAGCTTTCTTT. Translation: CSARDVGQGKGEAFF.

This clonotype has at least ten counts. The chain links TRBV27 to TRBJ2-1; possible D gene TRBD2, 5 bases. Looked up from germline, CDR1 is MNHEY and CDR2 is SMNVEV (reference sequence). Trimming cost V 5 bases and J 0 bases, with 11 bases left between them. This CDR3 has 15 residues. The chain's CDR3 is CASSPGILSYNEQFF. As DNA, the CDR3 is TGTGCCAGCAGTCCCGGGATCCTCTCCTACAATGAGCAGTTCTTC.

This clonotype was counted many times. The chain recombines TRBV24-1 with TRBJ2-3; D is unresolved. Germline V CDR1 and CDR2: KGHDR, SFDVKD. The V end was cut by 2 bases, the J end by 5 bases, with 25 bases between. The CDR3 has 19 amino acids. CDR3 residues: CATSDSAAVSKKTRDTQYF. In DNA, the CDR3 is TGTGCCACCAGTGATTCCGCGGCGGTAAGCAAAAAGACGCGAGATACGCAGTATTTT.

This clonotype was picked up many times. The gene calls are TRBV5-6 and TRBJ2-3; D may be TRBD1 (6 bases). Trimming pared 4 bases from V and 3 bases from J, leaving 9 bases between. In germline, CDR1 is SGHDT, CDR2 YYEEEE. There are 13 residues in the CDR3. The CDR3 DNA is TGTGCCAGCAGCCCAGACAGGACAGATACGCAGTATTTT. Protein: CASSPDRTDTQYF.

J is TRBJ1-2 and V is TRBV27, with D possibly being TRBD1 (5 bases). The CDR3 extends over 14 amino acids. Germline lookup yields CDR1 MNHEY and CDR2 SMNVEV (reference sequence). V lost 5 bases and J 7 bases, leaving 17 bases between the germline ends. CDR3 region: CASSHHDSISGYTF. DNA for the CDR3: TGTGCCAGCAGTCACCACGACAGTATCTCTGGCTACACCTTC.

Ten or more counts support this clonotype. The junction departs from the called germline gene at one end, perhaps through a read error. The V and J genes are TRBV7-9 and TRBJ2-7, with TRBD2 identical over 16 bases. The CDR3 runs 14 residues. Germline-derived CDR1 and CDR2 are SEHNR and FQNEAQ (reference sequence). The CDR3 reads CASSEGLAGGRVIF. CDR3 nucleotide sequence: TGTGCCAGCAGCGAGGGACTAGCGGGAGGGCGTGTCATATTC.

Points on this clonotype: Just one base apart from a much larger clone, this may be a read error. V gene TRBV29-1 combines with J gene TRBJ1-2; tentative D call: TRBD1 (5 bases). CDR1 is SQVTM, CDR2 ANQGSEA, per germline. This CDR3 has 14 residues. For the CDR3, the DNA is TGCAGCGTTGAAGTATATGGGGCTAACTATGGCGACACCTTC. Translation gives CSVEVYGANYGDTF.

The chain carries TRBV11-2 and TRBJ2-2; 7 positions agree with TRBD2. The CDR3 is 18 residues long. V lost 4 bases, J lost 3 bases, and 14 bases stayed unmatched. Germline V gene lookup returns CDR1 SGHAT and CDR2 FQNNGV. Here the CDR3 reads CASSSIVWRAGDTGELFF. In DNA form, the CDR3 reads TGTGCCAGCAGCTCGATAGTTTGGCGTGCGGGAGACACCGGGGAGCTGTTTTTT.

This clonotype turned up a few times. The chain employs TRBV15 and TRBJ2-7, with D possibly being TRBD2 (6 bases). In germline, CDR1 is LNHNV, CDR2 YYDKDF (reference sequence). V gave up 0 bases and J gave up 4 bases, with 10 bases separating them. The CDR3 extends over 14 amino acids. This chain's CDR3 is CATSRDLARYEQYF. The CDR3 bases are TGTGCCACCAGCAGAGATCTAGCGAGATACGAGCAGTACTTC. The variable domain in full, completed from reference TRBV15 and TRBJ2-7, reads DAMVIQNPRYQVTQFGKPVTLSCSQTLNHNVMYWYQQKSSQAPKLLFHYYDKDFNNEADTPDNFQSRRPNTSFCFLDIRSPGLGDTAMYLCATSRDLARYEQYFGPGTRLTVT.

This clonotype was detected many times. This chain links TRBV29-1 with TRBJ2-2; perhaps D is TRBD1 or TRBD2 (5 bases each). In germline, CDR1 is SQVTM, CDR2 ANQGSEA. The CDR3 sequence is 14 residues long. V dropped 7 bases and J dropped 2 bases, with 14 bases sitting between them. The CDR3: CSAQGTVNTGELFF. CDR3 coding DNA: TGCAGCGCCCAAGGGACGGTAAACACCGGGGAGCTGTTTTTT.

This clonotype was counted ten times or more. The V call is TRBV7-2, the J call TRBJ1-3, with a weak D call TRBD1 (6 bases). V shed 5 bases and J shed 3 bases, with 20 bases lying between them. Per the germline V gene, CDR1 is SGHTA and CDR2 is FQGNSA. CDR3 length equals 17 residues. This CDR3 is CASSGVVGGVGGNTIYF. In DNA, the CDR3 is TGTGCCAGCAGCGGCGTGGTTGGGGGCGTGGGTGGAAACACCATATATTTT.

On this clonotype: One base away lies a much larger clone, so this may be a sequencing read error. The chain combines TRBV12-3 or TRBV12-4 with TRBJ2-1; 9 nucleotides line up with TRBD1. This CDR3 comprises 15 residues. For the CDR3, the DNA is TGTGCCAGCAGATTCCACAGGGGGCGGCACAATGAGCAGTCCTTC. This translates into CASRFHRGRHNEQSF.

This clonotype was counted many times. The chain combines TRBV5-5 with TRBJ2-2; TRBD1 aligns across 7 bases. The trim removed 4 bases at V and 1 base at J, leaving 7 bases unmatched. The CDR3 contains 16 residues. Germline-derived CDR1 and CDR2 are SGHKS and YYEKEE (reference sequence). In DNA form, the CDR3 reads TGTGCCAGCAGCCAACAGGGGAAACAGAACACCGGGGAGCTGTTTTTT. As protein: CASSQQGKQNTGELFF.

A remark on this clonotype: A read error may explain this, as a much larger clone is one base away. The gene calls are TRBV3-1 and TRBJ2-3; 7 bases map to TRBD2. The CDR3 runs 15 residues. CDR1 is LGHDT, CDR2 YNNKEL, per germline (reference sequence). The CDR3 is CATSQGLDSTDTQYF. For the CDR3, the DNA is TGTGCCACCAGCCAAGGACTAGACTCCACAGATACGCAGTATTTT.

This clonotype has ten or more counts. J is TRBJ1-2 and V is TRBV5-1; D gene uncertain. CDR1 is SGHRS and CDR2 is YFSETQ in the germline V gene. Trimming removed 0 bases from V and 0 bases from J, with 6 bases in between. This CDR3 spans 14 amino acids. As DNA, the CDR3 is TGCGCCAGCAGCTTGGATCCTCCTAACTATGGCTACACCTTC. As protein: CASSLDPPNYGYTF. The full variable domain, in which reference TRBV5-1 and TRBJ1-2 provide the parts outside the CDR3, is KAGVTQTPRYLIKTRGQQVTLSCSPISGHRSVSWYQQTPGQGLQFLFEYFSETQRNKGNFPGRFSGRQFSNSRSEMNVSTLELGDSALYLCASSLDPPNYGYTFGSGTRLTVV.

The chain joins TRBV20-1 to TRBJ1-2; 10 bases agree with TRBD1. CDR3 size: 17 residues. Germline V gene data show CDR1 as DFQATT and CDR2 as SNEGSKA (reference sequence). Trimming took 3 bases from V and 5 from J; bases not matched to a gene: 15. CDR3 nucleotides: TGCAGTGCTAGGCCCTGGGACAGGGGCCCTGTTGGATATGGCTACACCTTC. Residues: CSARPWDRGPVGYGYTF.

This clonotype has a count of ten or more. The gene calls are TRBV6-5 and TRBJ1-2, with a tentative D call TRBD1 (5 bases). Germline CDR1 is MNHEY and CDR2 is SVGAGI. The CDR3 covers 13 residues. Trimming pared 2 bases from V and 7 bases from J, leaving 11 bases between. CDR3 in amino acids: CASSYPGGGGYTF. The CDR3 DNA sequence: TGTGCCAGCAGTTACCCCGGGGGGGGTGGCTACACCTTC.

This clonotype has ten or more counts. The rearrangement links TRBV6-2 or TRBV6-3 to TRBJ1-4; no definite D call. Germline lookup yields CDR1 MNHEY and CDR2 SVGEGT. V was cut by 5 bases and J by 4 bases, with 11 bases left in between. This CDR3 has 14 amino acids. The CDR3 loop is CASSLRAINEKLFF. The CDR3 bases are TGTGCCAGCAGTCTTCGGGCCATTAATGAAAAACTGTTTTTT.

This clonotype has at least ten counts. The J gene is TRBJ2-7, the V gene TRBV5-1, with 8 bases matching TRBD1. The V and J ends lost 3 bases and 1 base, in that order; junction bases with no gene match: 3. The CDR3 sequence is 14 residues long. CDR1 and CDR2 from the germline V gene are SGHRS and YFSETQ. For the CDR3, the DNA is TGCGCCAGCAGCTCCCGGACAGGGTCCTACGAGCAGTACTTC. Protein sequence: CASSSRTGSYEQYF. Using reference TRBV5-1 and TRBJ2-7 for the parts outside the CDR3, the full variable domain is KAGVTQTPRYLIKTRGQQVTLSCSPISGHRSVSWYQQTPGQGLQFLFEYFSETQRNKGNFPGRFSGRQFSNSRSEMNVSTLELGDSALYLCASSSRTGSYEQYFGPGTRLTVT.

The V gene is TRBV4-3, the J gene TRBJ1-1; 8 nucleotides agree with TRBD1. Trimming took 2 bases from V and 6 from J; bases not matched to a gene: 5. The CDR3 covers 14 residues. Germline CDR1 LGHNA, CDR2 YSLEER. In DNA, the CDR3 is TGCGCCAGCAGCCAAACAGGGGGGGGGGCTGAAGCTTTCTTT. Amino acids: CASSQTGGGAEAFF.

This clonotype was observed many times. In DNA, the CDR3 is TGTGCCAGCAGCTTAGTCATCTGGGGAAATCTGAGGTACCAAGAGACCCAGTACTTC. Protein: CASSLVIWGNLRYQETQYF. V is TRBV11-3 and J is TRBJ2-5; D unresolved. The V gene lost 1 base and the J gene lost 0 bases, with 21 bases spanning the gap. This CDR3 contains 19 residues. Per germline, CDR1 SGHNT and CDR2 YENEEA.

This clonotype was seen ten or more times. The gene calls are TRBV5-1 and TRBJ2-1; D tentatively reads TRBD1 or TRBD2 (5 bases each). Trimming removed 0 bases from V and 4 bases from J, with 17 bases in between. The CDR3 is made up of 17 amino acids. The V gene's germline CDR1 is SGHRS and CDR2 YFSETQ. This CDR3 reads CASSLASRGQMYNEQFF. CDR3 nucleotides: TGCGCCAGCAGCTTGGCCTCACGGGGCCAGATGTACAATGAGCAGTTCTTC.

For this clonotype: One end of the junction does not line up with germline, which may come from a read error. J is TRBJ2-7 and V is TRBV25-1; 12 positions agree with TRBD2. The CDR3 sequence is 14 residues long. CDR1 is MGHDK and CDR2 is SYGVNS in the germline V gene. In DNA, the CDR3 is TGTTCCAGCAGTGCTAGCGGGAGGGCCTACGAGCAGTACTTC. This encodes CSSSASGRAYEQYF.

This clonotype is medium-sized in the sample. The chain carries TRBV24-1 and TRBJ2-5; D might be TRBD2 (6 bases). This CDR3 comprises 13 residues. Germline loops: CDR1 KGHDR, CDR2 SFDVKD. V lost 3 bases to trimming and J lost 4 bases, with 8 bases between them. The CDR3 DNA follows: TGTGCCACCAGTGATCCAGCGGGAGAGACCCAGTACTTC. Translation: CATSDPAGETQYF.

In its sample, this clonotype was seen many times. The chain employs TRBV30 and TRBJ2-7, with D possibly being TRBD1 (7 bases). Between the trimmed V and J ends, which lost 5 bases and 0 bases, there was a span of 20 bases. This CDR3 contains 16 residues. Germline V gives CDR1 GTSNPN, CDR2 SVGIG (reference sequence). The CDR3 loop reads CAWYKLTGRSSYEQYF. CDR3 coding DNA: TGTGCCTGGTATAAATTGACAGGGAGGAGCTCCTACGAGCAGTACTTC.

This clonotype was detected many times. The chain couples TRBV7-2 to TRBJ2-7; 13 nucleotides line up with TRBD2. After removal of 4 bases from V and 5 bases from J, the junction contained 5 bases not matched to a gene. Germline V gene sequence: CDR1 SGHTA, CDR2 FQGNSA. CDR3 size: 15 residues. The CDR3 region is CASSSGLAGSHEQYF. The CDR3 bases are TGTGCCAGCAGCTCGGGACTAGCGGGATCTCACGAGCAGTACTTC.

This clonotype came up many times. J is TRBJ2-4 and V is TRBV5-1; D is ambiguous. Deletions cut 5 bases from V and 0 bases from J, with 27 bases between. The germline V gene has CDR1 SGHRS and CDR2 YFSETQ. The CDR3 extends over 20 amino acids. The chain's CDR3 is CASSPDGAINKILAKNIQYF. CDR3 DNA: TGCGCCAGCAGTCCCGACGGAGCGATCAACAAGATACTAGCCAAAAACATTCAGTACTTC.